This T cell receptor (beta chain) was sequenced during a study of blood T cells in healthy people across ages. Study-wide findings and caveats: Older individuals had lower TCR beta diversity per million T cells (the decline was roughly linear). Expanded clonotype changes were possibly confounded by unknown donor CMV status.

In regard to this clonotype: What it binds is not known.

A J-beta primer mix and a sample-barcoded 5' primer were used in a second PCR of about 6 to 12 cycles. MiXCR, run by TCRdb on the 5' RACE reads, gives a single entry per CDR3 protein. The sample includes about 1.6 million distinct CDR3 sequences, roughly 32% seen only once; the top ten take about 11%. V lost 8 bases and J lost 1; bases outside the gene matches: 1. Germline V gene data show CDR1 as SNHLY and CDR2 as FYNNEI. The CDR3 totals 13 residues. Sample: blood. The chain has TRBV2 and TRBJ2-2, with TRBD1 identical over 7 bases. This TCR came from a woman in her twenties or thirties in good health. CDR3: CASQGENTGELFF. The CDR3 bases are TGTGCCAGCCAGGGGGAGAACACCGGGGAGCTGTTTTTT.